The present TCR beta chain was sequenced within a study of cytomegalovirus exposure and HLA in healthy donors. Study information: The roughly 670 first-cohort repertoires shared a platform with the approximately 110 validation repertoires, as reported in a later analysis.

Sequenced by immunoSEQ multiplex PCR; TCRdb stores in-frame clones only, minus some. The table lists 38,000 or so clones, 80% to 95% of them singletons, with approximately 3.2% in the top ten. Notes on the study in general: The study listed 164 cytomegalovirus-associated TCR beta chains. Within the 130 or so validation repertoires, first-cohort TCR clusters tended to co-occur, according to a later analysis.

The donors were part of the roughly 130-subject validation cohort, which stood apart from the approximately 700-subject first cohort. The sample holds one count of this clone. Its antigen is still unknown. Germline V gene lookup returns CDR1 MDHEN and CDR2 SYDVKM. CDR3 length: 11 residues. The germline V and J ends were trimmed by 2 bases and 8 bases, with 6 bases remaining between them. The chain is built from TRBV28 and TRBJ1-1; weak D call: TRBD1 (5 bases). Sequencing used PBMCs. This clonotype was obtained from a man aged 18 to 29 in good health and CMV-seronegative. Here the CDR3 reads CASSLRGEAFF. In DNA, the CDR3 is TGTGCCAGCAGTTTACGGGGGGAAGCTTTCTTT.